These T cell receptor beta chains were read from a single sample in a study of T cells in Graves' hyperthyroidism and ophthalmopathy. TCRdb analysed the multiplex PCR reads with MiXCR anew, one entry per CDR3 protein. The repertoire holds about half a million distinct CDR3 sequences, with about 16% as singletons. Input material: blood. These receptor sequences come from a woman under 40 with Graves' ophthalmopathy. The CDR3 runs from the conserved cysteine through the conserved F or W. Each record gives: clone size, D gene, V gene, J gene, CDR3 DNA, CDR3 protein. A D gene is named only where the DNA matches it firmly. Clone size appears in some rows only: once, few, many, or a class for an expanded clone.

many	.	TRBV15	TRBJ1-1	TGTGCCACCAGCGCGAGACGTCATGCGGGGGGCACTGAAGCTTTCTTT	CATSARRHAGGTEAFF
.	TRBD2	TRBV20-1	TRBJ2-7	TGCAGTGCTAGGGCCGGACTAGCGGGAATTGTCTACGAGCAGTACTTC	CSARAGLAGIVYEQYF
many	TRBD1	TRBV3-1	TRBJ2-1	TGTGCCAGCAGCCTCCGGGACAGACAATTCAATGAGCAGTTCTTC	CASSLRDRQFNEQFF
few	.	TRBV11-3	TRBJ2-2	TGTGCCAGCAGCTTAACACTCGAGAGGACCGGGGAGCTGTTTTTT	CASSLTLERTGELFF
few	TRBD1	TRBV29-1	TRBJ1-3	TGCAGCGTGTTGGGGACAGAAAAAAGCTCTGGAAACACCATATATTTT	CSVLGTEKSSGNTIYF
many	.	TRBV7-2	TRBJ1-1	TGTGCCAGCAGCCGAGGGGTGTCGAACACTGAAGCTTTCTTT	CASSRGVSNTEAFF
many	TRBD1	TRBV28	TRBJ2-5	TGTGCCAGCAGTTACCGGACAGGGGAGCCCCAGTACTTC	CASSYRTGEPQYF
many	TRBD2	TRBV15	TRBJ2-7	TGTGCCACCAGCAGATTTAGCGGGCCCACCTATAGCTCCTACGAGCAGTACTTC	CATSRFSGPTYSSYEQYF
many	TRBD1	TRBV11-2	TRBJ1-4	TGTGCCAGCAGCCCCCTGTGGGGACAGGCCGACGAAAAACTGTTTTTT	CASSPLWGQADEKLFF
many	.	TRBV28	TRBJ2-7	TGTGCCAGCAGTGGCCCAGGGGGGTCGAACTACGAGCAGTACTTC	CASSGPGGSNYEQYF
many	TRBD2	TRBV20-1	TRBJ2-1	TGCAGTGCGCCGACTAGCGGGGGACGTTTGGGATACAATGAGCAGTTCTTC	CSAPTSGGRLGYNEQFF
.	.	TRBV4-2	TRBJ1-1	TGTGCCAGCAGCCAAGAGGGCGGACAGAACACTGAAGCTTTCTTT	CASSQEGGQNTEAFF
many	.	TRBV12-3/TRBV12-4	TRBJ1-6	TGTGCCAGCCCCAACGGGACCAGACGGAATTCACCCCTCCACTTT	CASPNGTRRNSPLHF
many	.	TRBV27	TRBJ2-1	TGTGCCAGCAGTCCCTACCGGGAAGCGGTCTACAATGAGCAGTTCTTC	CASSPYREAVYNEQFF
many	.	TRBV10-1	TRBJ2-1	TGCGCCAGCAGTGAGTCGATCACTAGGCCCAACAATGAGCAGTTCTTC	CASSESITRPNNEQFF
many	TRBD1	TRBV3-1	TRBJ2-3	TGTGCCAGCAGCCAAGACCACAGGGGGCTCACAGATACGCAGTATTTT	CASSQDHRGLTDTQYF
.	.	TRBV5-5	TRBJ2-2	TGTGCCAGCAGCTTCCCTGAGTCTGACAGAGTGGTCACCGGGGAGCTGTTTTTT	CASSFPESDRVVTGELFF
many	.	TRBV28	TRBJ1-1	TGTGCCAGCAGTGGACTTACAAACCGGGACTCAAAGGTTGCTTTCTTT	CASSGLTNRDSKVAFF
many	TRBD1	TRBV20-1	TRBJ2-5	TGCAGTGCCCCGGGACAGCCACTTCAAGAGACCCAGTACTTC	CSAPGQPLQETQYF
many	TRBD2	TRBV28	TRBJ2-3	TGTGCCAGCAGTACCTTCAGCGGGAGAGGTGTAGATACGCAGTATTTT	CASSTFSGRGVDTQYF
few	.	TRBV28	TRBJ2-7	TGTGCCAGCAACCCGGGAGTCGACTACGAGCAGTACTTC	CASNPGVDYEQYF
many	.	TRBV28	TRBJ1-1	TGTGCCAGCAGTCCGGGGGGGGGAGATGAAACTGAAGCTTTCTTT	CASSPGGGDETEAFF
few	TRBD2	TRBV6-2/TRBV6-3	TRBJ2-7	TGTGCCAGCAGTGGCCAGGCCCCCGGGAGGACATGGAACGAGCAGTACTTC	CASSGQAPGRTWNEQYF
many	TRBD1	TRBV20-1	TRBJ2-3	TGCAGTGCTAGCCCCAGGACAGGGGCTGTAACAGATACGCAGTATTTT	CSASPRTGAVTDTQYF
many	TRBD1	TRBV29-1	TRBJ2-3	TGCAGCGTCGCTAGACAGGGAAGTTTAGATACGCAGTATTTT	CSVARQGSLDTQYF
many	TRBD2	TRBV7-2	TRBJ2-4	TGTGCCAGCAGCTTATCTGGCGGGAGTTATACCAAAAACATTCAGTACTTC	CASSLSGGSYTKNIQYF
many	TRBD2	TRBV20-1	TRBJ2-3	TGCAGTGCCAGAGGGACTAGCGGCACAGATACGCAGTATTTT	CSARGTSGTDTQYF
.	.	TRBV20-1	TRBJ1-4	TGCAGTGCTAGTATCCAGGCTAATGAAAAACTGTTTTTT	CSASIQANEKLFF
many	.	TRBV5-1	TRBJ2-7	TGCGCCAGTCGTCCTAGCGTGTACGAGCAGTACTTC	CASRPSVYEQYF
many	.	TRBV6-6	TRBJ1-1	TGTGCCAGCAGTTACTCGGATCCAGCCCACACTGAAGCTTTCTTT	CASSYSDPAHTEAFF
few	TRBD2	TRBV10-3	TRBJ2-7	TGTGCCATCAGGGTAGCGGGAGTCTTCTACGAGCAGTACTTC	CAIRVAGVFYEQYF
many	.	TRBV6-1	TRBJ2-1	TGTGCCAGCAGTGAAACCCGGAGCTACAATGAGCAGTTCTTC	CASSETRSYNEQFF
many	TRBD2	TRBV28	TRBJ2-1	TGTGCCAGCAGTTTAGCGGGAGGAACCAATGAGCAGTTCTTC	CASSLAGGTNEQFF
.	.	TRBV19	TRBJ1-1	TGTGCCAGTAGTATACCCGAAATGAACACTGAAGCTTTCTTT	CASSIPEMNTEAFF
many	.	TRBV3-1	TRBJ2-7	TGTGCCAGCAGCCTTAACCGGGACCCCTTCTACGAGCAGTACTTC	CASSLNRDPFYEQYF
many	.	TRBV6-2/TRBV6-3	TRBJ2-7	TGTGCCAGCAGGGATAGGGGTCTCGACTATTCAGAGCAGTACTTC	CASRDRGLDYSEQYF
few	.	TRBV11-1	TRBJ2-1	TGTGCCAGCAGTATTGGGACTGCTCCCTACAATGAGCAGTTCTTC	CASSIGTAPYNEQFF
many	.	TRBV27	TRBJ1-5	TGTGCCAGCAGTTTATTGGGCGGTCAGCCCCAGCATTTT	CASSLLGGQPQHF
.	TRBD1	TRBV28	TRBJ2-5	TGTGCCAGCAGTTCCGTCCGAAGACAGGGGGCAGGGGAGACCCAGTACTTC	CASSSVRRQGAGETQYF
few	TRBD2	TRBV15	TRBJ2-1	TGTGCCACCAGTACGACTAGCGGGACTGAGGTTATCAATGAGCAGTTCTTC	CATSTTSGTEVINEQFF
many	.	TRBV29-1	TRBJ2-3	TGCAGCGTTCGACGGGACCTAGGGGATACGCAGTATTTT	CSVRRDLGDTQYF
.	TRBD2	TRBV7-3	TRBJ2-2	TGTGCCAGCAGCTTCGGGGCGGGAGTAAACACCGGGGAGCTGTTTTTT	CASSFGAGVNTGELFF
.	TRBD2	TRBV4-2	TRBJ2-5	TGTGCCAGCAGCCAACAAACGCTAGCGGGAGGGCCAGAGACCCAGTACTTC	CASSQQTLAGGPETQYF
many	.	TRBV28	TRBJ2-3	TGTGCCAGCATTTCGCAGGGCACAGATACGCAGTATTTT	CASISQGTDTQYF